The following is a T cell receptor beta chain sequence with its context. This clonotype occurred a few times. Its specific antigen is unknown. There are no base qualities to consult, and no much larger clone falls within one base. The data were taken from a study of early T cells in non-severe SARS-CoV-2 infection (dated by TCRdb to the early 2020s). Broadly, across the study: Because TCR sequencing was done on bulk RNA from unsorted whole blood, the alpha and beta chains could not be paired. Overall study results and their limits: VDJdb matching was skewed toward anti-spike CD8 responses and likely underestimated virus-specific expansions, missing private and CD4 specificities.

Set within a cohort of healthcare workers in London, UK, this nested case-control study involved weekly PCR testing of nasopharyngeal swabs along with blood sampling. Healthcare workers were enrolled in the week of the UK lockdown, from 23 to 31 March 2020, and were followed every week for up to roughly 16 weeks. V was cut back by 7 bases and J by 7 bases, leaving a gap of 19 bases between them. There are 14 amino acids in the CDR3, from cysteine to phenylalanine inclusive. The read is trimmed to its CDR3 DNA, 42 bases read in frame from base 1. The germline V gene (reference sequence) gives CDR1 as SEHNR and CDR2 as FQNEAQ. Library generation was performed with 5' RACE. The sequencing machine was a NextSeq 500. In the TCR library protocol, unique molecular identifiers were attached to individual cDNA molecules to correct for PCR bias and sequencing error. Both TCR alpha and beta chains were sequenced, and tight co-correlation was observed between alpha and beta sequence abundances in each sample. Per the original workflow: Decombinator V4 was used to annotate the V gene, J gene and CDR3 of the TCR sequences. TCRs were defined as expanded if a significant change between any two time points was detected under a Poisson model with p below 0.0001. Abundances of TCRs were expressed as counts per million after normalisation to the total number of TCRs sequenced in each sample. MAIT TCRs were defined by TRAV1-2 paired with TRAJ12, TRAJ20 or TRAJ33, and iNKT TCRs by TRAV10 paired with TRAJ18. A search of VDJdb, accessed on 1 November 2021, was run for TCRs annotated to CMV, EBV and SARS-CoV-2, with TCRs annotated for multiple antigens excluded. In-frame beta chains were kept once TCRdb had trimmed the public reads at Q25 with fastp and called clones with MiXCR. Rows matching on CDR3 protein sequence are summarized as one entry with the most common DNA and genes. The V and J calls were determined by TCRdb, not by the authors. This sample has 100,000 to 120,000 distinct CDR3 sequences in its table, and 10% to 15% of those were observed once. About 3.8% of the sample is taken by the ten largest.

The sequence came from an adult who was a healthcare worker with PCR-confirmed SARS-CoV-2 infection or an uninfected control (not recorded which). The sequence is built from TRBV7-9 and TRBJ1-1; a tentative D match to TRBD1 spans 5 bases. The sample in question was whole blood, obtained at baseline. The CDR3 amino acid sequence is: CASTQAGGASEAFF. The nucleotides read TGTGCCAGCACCCAAGCCGGAGGGGCGAGTGAAGCTTTCTTT.